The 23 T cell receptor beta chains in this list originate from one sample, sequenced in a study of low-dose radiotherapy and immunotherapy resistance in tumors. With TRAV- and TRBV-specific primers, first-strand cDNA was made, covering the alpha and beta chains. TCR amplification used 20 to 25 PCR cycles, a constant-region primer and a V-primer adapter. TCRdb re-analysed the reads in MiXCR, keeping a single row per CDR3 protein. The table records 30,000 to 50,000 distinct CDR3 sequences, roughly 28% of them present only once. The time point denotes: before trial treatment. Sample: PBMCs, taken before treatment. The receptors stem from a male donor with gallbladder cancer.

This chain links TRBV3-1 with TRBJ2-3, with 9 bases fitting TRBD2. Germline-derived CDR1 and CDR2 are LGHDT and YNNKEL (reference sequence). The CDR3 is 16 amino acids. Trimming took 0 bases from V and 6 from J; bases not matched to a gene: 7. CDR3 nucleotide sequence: TGTGCCAGCAGCCAAGATCGTAGGACTAGCGAGGATACGCAGTATTTT. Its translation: CASSQDRRTSEDTQYF.

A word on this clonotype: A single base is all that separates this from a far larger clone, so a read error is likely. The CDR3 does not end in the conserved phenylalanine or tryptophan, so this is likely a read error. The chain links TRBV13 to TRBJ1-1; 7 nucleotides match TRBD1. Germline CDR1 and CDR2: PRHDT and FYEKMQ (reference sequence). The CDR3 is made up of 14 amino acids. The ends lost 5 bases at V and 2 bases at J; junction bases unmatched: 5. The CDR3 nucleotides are TGTGCCAGCAGCCAGGGACAGCTAAACACTGAAGCTTTCTAT. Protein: CASSQGQLNTEAFY.

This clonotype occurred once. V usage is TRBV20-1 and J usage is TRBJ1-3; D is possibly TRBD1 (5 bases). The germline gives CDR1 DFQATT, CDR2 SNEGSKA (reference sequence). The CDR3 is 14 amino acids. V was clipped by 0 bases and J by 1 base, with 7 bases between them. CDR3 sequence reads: CSARDHRSGNTIYF. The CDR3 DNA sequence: TGCAGTGCTAGAGATCACAGGTCTGGAAACACCATATATTTT.

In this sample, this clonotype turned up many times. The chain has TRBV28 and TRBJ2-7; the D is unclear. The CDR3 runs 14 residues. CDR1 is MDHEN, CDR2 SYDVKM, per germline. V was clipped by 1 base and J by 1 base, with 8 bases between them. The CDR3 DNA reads TGTGCCAGCAGTTTATCACGGAGTTCCTACGAGCAGTACTTC. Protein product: CASSLSRSSYEQYF.

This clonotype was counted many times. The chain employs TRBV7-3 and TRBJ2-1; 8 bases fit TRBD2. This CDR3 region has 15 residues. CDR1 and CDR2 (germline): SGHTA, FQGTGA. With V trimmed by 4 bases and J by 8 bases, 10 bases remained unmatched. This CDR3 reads CASSSIAGTIDEQFF. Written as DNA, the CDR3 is TGTGCCAGCAGCTCGATAGCGGGAACAATCGATGAGCAGTTCTTC.

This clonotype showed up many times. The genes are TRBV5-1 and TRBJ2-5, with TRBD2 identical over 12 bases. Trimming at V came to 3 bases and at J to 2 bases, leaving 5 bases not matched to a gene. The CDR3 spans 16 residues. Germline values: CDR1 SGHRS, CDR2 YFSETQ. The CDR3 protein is CASSWGTSGSQETQYF. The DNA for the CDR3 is TGCGCCAGCAGCTGGGGGACTAGCGGGTCGCAAGAGACCCAGTACTTC.

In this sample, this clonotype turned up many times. The CDR3 DNA is TGCAGTGCTAGAGCTGGGGGACAGGGAGCCCTAGGGGGCTATGGCTACACCTTC. It specifies CSARAGGQGALGGYGYTF. The V call is TRBV20-1, the J call TRBJ1-2; 9 nucleotides match TRBD1. V lost 1 base and J lost 4; bases outside the gene matches: 16. CDR1 and CDR2 from the germline V gene are DFQATT and SNEGSKA (reference sequence). This CDR3 region has 18 residues.

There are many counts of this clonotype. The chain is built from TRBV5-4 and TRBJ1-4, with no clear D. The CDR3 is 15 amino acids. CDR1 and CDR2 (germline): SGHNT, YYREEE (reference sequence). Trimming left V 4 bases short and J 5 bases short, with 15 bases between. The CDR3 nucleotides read TGTGCCAGCAGCCCCCCCCCGCCGGGGAATGAAAAACTGTTTTTT. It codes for CASSPPPPGNEKLFF.

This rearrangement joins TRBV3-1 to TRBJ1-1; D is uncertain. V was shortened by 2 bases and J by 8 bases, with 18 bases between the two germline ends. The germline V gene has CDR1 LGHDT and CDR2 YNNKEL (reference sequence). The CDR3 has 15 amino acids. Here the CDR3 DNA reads TGTGCCAGCAGCCAACCGGGAGCGCTCACTCGCGAAGCTTTCTTT. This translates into CASSQPGALTREAFF.

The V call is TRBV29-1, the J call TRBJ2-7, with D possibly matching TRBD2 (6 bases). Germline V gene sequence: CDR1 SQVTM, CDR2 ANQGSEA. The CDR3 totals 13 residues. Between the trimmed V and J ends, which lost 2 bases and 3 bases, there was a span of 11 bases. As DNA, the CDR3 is TGCAGCGTTGAACTGCCGGGGGACTACGAGCAGTACTTC. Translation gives CSVELPGDYEQYF.

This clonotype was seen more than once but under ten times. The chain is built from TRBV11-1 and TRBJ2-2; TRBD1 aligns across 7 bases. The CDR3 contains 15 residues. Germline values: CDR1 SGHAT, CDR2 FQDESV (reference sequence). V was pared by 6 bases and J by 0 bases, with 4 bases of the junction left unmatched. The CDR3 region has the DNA TGTGCCAGCAGTTGGGGGACAGCGAACACCGGGGAGCTGTTTTTT. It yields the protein CASSWGTANTGELFF.

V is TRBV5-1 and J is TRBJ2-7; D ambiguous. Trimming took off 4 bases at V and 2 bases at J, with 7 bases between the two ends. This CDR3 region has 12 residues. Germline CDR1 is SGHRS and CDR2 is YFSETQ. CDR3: CASSPEAYEQYF. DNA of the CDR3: TGCGCCAGCAGCCCAGAGGCCTACGAGCAGTACTTC.

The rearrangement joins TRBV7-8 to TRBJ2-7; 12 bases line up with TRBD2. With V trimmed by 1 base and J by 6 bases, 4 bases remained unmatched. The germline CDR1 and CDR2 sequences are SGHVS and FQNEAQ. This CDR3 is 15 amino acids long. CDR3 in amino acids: CASSLVLAGGPEQYF. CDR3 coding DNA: TGTGCCAGCAGCTTAGTGCTAGCGGGAGGGCCCGAGCAGTACTTC.

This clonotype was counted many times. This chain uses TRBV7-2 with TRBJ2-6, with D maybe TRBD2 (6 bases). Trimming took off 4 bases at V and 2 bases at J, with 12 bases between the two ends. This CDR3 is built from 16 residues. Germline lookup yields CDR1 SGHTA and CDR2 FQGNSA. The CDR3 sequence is CASSSGGNAGANVLTF. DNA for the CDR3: TGTGCCAGCAGCTCTGGGGGGAATGCTGGGGCCAACGTCCTGACTTTC.

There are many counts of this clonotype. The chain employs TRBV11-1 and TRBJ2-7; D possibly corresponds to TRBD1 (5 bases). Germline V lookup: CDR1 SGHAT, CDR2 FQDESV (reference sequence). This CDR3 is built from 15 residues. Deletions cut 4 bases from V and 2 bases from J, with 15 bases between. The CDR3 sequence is CASSSFQGRPYEQYF. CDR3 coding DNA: TGTGCCAGCAGCTCGTTTCAGGGTCGCCCCTACGAGCAGTACTTC.

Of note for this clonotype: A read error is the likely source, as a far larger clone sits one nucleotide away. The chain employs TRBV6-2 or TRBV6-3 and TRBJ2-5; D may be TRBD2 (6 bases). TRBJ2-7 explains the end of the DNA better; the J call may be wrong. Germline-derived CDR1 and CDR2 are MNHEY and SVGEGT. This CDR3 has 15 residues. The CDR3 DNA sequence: TGTGCCGGCAGTGAAGGCCGGGGAGGTCCCTACGAGCAGTACTTC. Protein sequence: CAGSEGRGGPYEQYF.

CDR3 nucleotide sequence: TGTGCCAGCAGTTTAGCGACAGGGGGACATTCACCCCTCCACTTT. It translates to CASSLATGGHSPLHF. V is TRBV28 and J is TRBJ1-6; 9 nucleotides match TRBD1. The CDR3 has 15 amino acids. Germline CDR1 is MDHEN and CDR2 is SYDVKM. With V trimmed by 2 bases and J by 8 bases, 4 bases remained unmatched.

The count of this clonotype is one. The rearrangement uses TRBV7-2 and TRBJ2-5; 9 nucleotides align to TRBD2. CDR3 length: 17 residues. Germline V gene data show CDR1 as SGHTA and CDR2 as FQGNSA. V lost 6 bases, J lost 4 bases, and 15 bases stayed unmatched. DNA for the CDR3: TGTGCCAGCAGAAGGAACCCGGGACTAGCCGGTCGAGAGACCCAGTACTTC. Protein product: CASRRNPGLAGRETQYF. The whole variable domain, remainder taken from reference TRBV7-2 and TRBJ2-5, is GAGVSQSPSNKVTEKGKDVELRCDPISGHTALYWYRQSLGQGLEFLIYFQGNSAPDKSGLPSDRFSAERTGGSVSTLTIQRTQQEDSAVYLCASRRNPGLAGRETQYFGPGTRLLVL.

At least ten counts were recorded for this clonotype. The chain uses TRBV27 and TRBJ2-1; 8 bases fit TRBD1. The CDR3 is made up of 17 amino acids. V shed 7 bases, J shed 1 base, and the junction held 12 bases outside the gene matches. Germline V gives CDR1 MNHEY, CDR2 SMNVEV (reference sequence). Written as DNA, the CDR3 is TGTGCCAGCACCCGCAATGGTCGGACAGGGTCCTACAATGAGCAGTTCTTC. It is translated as CASTRNGRTGSYNEQFF.

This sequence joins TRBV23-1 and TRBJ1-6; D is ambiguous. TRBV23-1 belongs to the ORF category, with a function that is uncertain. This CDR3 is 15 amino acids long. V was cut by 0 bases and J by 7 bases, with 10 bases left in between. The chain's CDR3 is CASSQSSRDNSPLHF. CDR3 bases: TGCGCCAGCAGTCAATCAAGCCGAGACAATTCACCCCTCCACTTT.

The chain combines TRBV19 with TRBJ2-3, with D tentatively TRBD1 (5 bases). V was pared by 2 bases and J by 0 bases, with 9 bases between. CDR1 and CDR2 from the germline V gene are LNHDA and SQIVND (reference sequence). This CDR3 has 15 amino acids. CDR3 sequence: CASSIYRTSTDTQYF. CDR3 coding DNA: TGTGCCAGTAGTATATACAGGACCAGCACAGATACGCAGTATTTT.

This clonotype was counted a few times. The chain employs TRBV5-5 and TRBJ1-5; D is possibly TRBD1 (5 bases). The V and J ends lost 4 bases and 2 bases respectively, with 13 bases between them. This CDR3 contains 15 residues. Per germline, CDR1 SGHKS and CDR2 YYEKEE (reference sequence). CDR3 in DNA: TGTGCCAGCAGCACTAGGGGTGGAGGCAATCAGCCCCAGCATTTT. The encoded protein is CASSTRGGGNQPQHF. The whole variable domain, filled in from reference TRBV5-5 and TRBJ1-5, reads DAGVTQSPTHLIKTRGQQVTLRCSPISGHKSVSWYQQVLGQGPQFIFQYYEKEERGRGNFPDRFSARQFPNYSSELNVNALLLGDSALYLCASSTRGGGNQPQHFGDGTRLSIL.

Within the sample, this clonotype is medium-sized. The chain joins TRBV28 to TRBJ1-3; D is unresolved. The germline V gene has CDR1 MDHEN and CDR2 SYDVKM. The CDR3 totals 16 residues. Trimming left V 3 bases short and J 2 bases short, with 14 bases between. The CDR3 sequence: CASSLPLRQAGNTIYF. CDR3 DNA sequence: TGTGCCAGCAGTTTGCCCCTGCGACAAGCTGGAAACACCATATATTTT.